The 20 T cell receptor beta chains presented below share a single source sample, sequenced in a study of molecular identifiers for immune sequencing clone quantification. TCRdb reprocessed the PCR reads via MiXCR and lists one record per CDR3 protein. The table records some 11,000 distinct CDR3 sequences, roughly 15% of them present only once. The specimen was naive CD8+ T cells from blood, with Jurkat cell RNA spiked in. Sample subset: FACS-sorted CD8+CD4-CCR7+CD45RA+ naive T cells. These TCRs come from a human donor in good health. Some libraries in this study had Jurkat cell RNA spiked in.

The chain combines TRBV7-9 with TRBJ2-5, with a weak D call TRBD2 (5 bases). Germline assignment: CDR1 SEHNR and CDR2 FQNEAQ (reference sequence). CDR3 length: 15 residues. V was pared by 5 bases and J by 4 bases, with 17 bases between. The CDR3 is CASSAATSSPETQYF. CDR3 coding DNA: TGTGCCAGCAGCGCGGCGACCTCTAGCCCAGAGACCCAGTACTTC.

The table lists this clonotype with many counts. This chain uses TRBV5-1 with TRBJ1-2; no definite D call. Trimming shortened V by 4 bases and J by 0 bases, and 10 bases separated the two germline ends. This CDR3 is built from 14 residues. CDR1 and CDR2 (germline): SGHRS, YFSETQ. In nucleotides, the CDR3 is TGCGCCAGCAGCGCGCAATCAGCTAACTATGGCTACACCTTC. Translated, it gives CASSAQSANYGYTF.

This clonotype is categorized as medium-sized (0.01 to 0.1%). This chain uses TRBV6-2 or TRBV6-3 with TRBJ2-7; no clear D. V dropped 2 bases and J dropped 0 bases, with 5 bases sitting between them. Germline V lookup: CDR1 MNHEY, CDR2 SVGEGT. This CDR3 is 13 amino acids long. This CDR3 is CASSYGPSYEQYF. The CDR3 bases are TGTGCCAGCAGTTACGGGCCCTCCTACGAGCAGTACTTC.

This clonotype showed up many times. The gene calls are TRBV5-5 and TRBJ1-6; D not certain. Trimming took 1 base from V and 5 from J, leaving 10 bases between them. The CDR3 totals 15 residues. Germline CDR1 is SGHKS and CDR2 is YYEKEE (reference sequence). The CDR3 DNA reads TGTGCCAGCAGCTTGAGGGTGGACGATAATTCACCCCTCCACTTT. It yields the protein CASSLRVDDNSPLHF.

Many counts were recorded for this clonotype. The V call is TRBV20-1, the J call TRBJ2-1; D possibly corresponds to TRBD1 (6 bases). CDR3 length equals 14 residues. V was clipped by 5 bases and J by 0 bases, with 11 bases between them. The V gene's germline CDR1 is DFQATT and CDR2 SNEGSKA (reference sequence). The CDR3 loop reads CSAEDSLSYNEQFF. CDR3 nucleotide sequence: TGCAGTGCTGAGGACAGCCTCTCCTACAATGAGCAGTTCTTC.

By proportion, this clonotype is medium-sized. The rearrangement joins TRBV7-8 to TRBJ2-5; TRBD1 agrees at 7 bases. Germline lookup yields CDR1 SGHVS and CDR2 FQNEAQ. The CDR3 consists of 14 residues. Germline trimming cut 3 bases from V and 2 bases from J; bases unmatched to any gene: 3. The CDR3: CASSFGQVQETQYF. The CDR3 DNA reads as TGTGCCAGCAGCTTCGGACAGGTTCAAGAGACCCAGTACTTC.

This clonotype is classed as medium-sized (0.01 to 0.1%). The chain carries TRBV9 and TRBJ1-5; maybe TRBD1 (6 bases). The CDR3 is 15 residues long. The ends were cut back, 0 bases at V and 4 bases at J, with 11 bases in the middle. CDR1 SGDLS and CDR2 YYNGEE come from the germline V gene. Written as DNA, the CDR3 is TGTGCCAGCAGCGTAGCCGACAGGTTTAATCAGCCCCAGCATTTT. As protein: CASSVADRFNQPQHF. Complete variable domain (other parts from reference TRBV9 and TRBJ1-5): DSGVTQTPKHLITATGQRVTLRCSPRSGDLSVYWYQQSLDQGLQFLIQYYNGEERAKGNILERFSAQQFPDLHSELNLSSLELGDSALYFCASSVADRFNQPQHFGDGTRLSIL.

For this clonotype: A much bigger clone sits one base away, suggesting this may be a read error. The genes are TRBV14 and TRBJ2-2, with D tentatively TRBD2 (5 bases). Germline V CDR1 and CDR2: SGHDN, FVKESK. This CDR3 is 16 amino acids long. Trimming cost V 3 bases and J 3 bases, with 14 bases left between them. Here the CDR3 DNA reads TGTGCCAGCAGCCATGAGGAGAGGGAATACACCGGGGAGCTGTTTTTT. This encodes CASSHEEREYTGELFF.

Regarding this clonotype: A much larger clone lies one base from this, so it may be a read error. This chain joins TRBV20-1 and TRBJ2-2; D possibly corresponds to TRBD2 (5 bases). The CDR3 covers 15 residues. V lost 2 bases, J lost 5 bases, and 15 bases lay in between. Per the germline V gene, CDR1 is DFQATT and CDR2 is SNEGSKA (reference sequence). CDR3: CSARRGEGGTGELFF. In DNA form, the CDR3 reads TGCAGTGCTAGACGGGGAGAGGGTGGGACCGGGGAGCTGTTTTTT.

Details on this clonotype: A much larger clone is a single base away; this may be a read error. V is TRBV5-6 and J is TRBJ2-2; no clear D gene. The germline gives CDR1 SGHDT, CDR2 YYEEEE. This CDR3 has 12 residues. CDR3: CACSLHSGELFF. DNA of the CDR3: TGTGCCTGCAGCTTGCACTCCGGGGAGCTGTTTTTT.

This clonotype was detected a few times. Compared with germline, one end of the junction differs, possibly owing to a read error. The V gene is TRBV6-1, the J gene TRBJ2-7; D might be TRBD2 (6 bases). The CDR3 loop spans 16 amino acids. Per the germline V gene, CDR1 is MNHNS and CDR2 is SASEGT. The CDR3 protein is CASSPERLAKYYEQHF. The CDR3 DNA sequence: TGTGCCAGCAGCCCGGAAAGGCTAGCGAAATACTACGAGCAGCACTTC.

Regarding this clonotype: Since the CDR3 does not end with the conserved phenylalanine or tryptophan, this likely comes from a read error. The chain is built from TRBV7-7 and TRBJ2-1; D not certain. The CDR3 runs to 13 residues. The germline V gene has CDR1 SSHAT and CDR2 FNYEAQ (reference sequence). The CDR3 loop reads CASSLSSYNEQFS. CDR3 nucleotides: TGTGCTAGCAGCTTAAGCTCCTACAATGAGCAGTTCTCC.

About this clonotype: Being one base from a much bigger clone, this may be a read error. The rearrangement uses TRBV7-2 and TRBJ2-3; 16 positions agree with TRBD2. Germline lookup yields CDR1 SGHTA and CDR2 FQGNSA. The length of the CDR3 is 17 residues. The CDR3 loop reads CASSRVGLAGGPDTQCF. DNA of the CDR3: TGTGCCAGCAGTCGAGTGGGACTAGCGGGAGGGCCTGATACGCAGTGTTTT.

Within the sample, this clonotype is medium-sized. This rearrangement joins TRBV6-5 to TRBJ1-1, with D hard to call. The V end was cut by 2 bases, the J end by 6 bases, with 19 bases between. The CDR3 contains 16 residues. CDR1 MNHEY and CDR2 SVGAGI come from the germline V gene. In DNA, the CDR3 is TGTGCCAGCAGTTACGAGGGCACCCCGGTAGTGGCTGAAGCTTTCTTT. Translating it yields CASSYEGTPVVAEAFF.

A word on this clonotype: This may be a read error: a much more frequent sequence differs by one nucleotide. The rearrangement uses TRBV4-1 and TRBJ2-3, with D uncertain. The CDR3 sequence is 14 residues long. Per the germline V gene, CDR1 is MGHRA and CDR2 is YSYEKL. CDR3 coding DNA: TGCGCCAGCGGCCAAGAAGGCCCTTCAGATACGCAGTATTTT. Amino acid sequence: CASGQEGPSDTQYF.

This clonotype is medium-sized (0.01 to 0.1%) in the sample. The V call is TRBV6-6, the J call TRBJ2-5; D gene uncertain. Trimming cost V 6 bases and J 1 base, with 12 bases left between them. CDR1 and CDR2 from the germline V gene are MNHNY and SVGAGI (reference sequence). This CDR3 spans 14 amino acids. CDR3 sequence (DNA): TGTGCCAGCAGATTGGTGTCTCCCCAAGAGACCCAGTACTTC. Its protein is CASRLVSPQETQYF.

This rearrangement joins TRBV27 to TRBJ1-5, with TRBD1 as a possible D gene (5 bases). The germline CDR1 and CDR2 sequences are MNHEY and SMNVEV (reference sequence). Trimming removed 10 bases at V and 4 bases at J, with 14 bases between. The CDR3 spans 13 residues. The CDR3 DNA sequence: TGTGCCACCGTATCGGGGGGAAATCAGCCCCAGCATTTT. Residues: CATVSGGNQPQHF.

This clonotype has ten or more counts. The rearrangement links TRBV7-9 to TRBJ1-4; 7 bases map to TRBD1. This CDR3 region has 14 residues. The V segment lost 7 bases and the J segment 8 bases; nucleotides outside the gene matches: 10. The germline CDR1 and CDR2 sequences are SEHNR and FQNEAQ (reference sequence). CDR3 nucleotide sequence: TGTGCCAGCACGGGGGGGCAGGGGGACGAAAAACTGTTTTTT. It codes for CASTGGQGDEKLFF.

In its sample, this clonotype is medium-sized (0.01 to 0.1%). The chain carries TRBV7-2 and TRBJ2-3; TRBD2 matches at 10 bases. The germline CDR1 and CDR2 sequences are SGHTA and FQGNSA. V trimming: 0 bases; J trimming: 5 bases; junction bases outside the gene matches: 8. CDR3 length: 17 residues. The DNA of the CDR3 is TGTGCCAGCAGCTTAGCGCCTAGCGGGAGTTGGATAGATACGCAGTATTTT. It translates to CASSLAPSGSWIDTQYF.

This clonotype ranks as medium-sized (0.01 to 0.1%). V usage is TRBV11-3 and J usage is TRBJ2-1; TRBD1 is a possible D gene (5 bases). Trimming cost V 6 bases and J 9 bases, with 9 bases left between them. The germline V gene encodes CDR1 SGHNT and CDR2 YENEEA. The CDR3 has 11 amino acids. As DNA, the CDR3 is TGTGCCAGCAGTCTGGGGCCTGAGCAGTTCTTC. The encoded protein is CASSLGPEQFF.